These 20 T cell receptor beta chains share one sample of origin, sequenced in a study of blood T cell repertoires in COVID-19. TCRdb keeps only in-frame clones here, not all; method: immunoSEQ multiplex PCR. The sample lists more than 350,000 clones, around 87% seen once, with about 9.4% in the top ten. The sample consisted of peripheral blood. The source of these receptors is a woman between 25 and 40 years old with COVID-19, enrolled during active disease.

This rearrangement joins TRBV23-1 to TRBJ2-7; D might be TRBD2 (5 bases). TRBV23-1 is an ORF; its function is uncertain. The germline V and J ends were trimmed by 6 bases and 6 bases, with 12 bases remaining between them. The CDR3 spans 12 residues. In nucleotides, the CDR3 is TGCGCCAGCAGAAGGGAGACTGGCGAGCAGTACTTC. It translates to CASRRETGEQYF.

This sequence joins TRBV5-4 and TRBJ2-5; 10 bases agree with TRBD2. The CDR3 spans 15 residues. Germline V lookup: CDR1 SGHNT, CDR2 YYREEE (reference sequence). V gave up 4 bases and J gave up 1 base; unmatched junction bases: 4. The CDR3 bases are TGTGCCAGCAGCATCAGGACTAGCGGCCAAGAGACCCAGTACTTC. It encodes CASSIRTSGQETQYF.

V gene TRBV27 combines with J gene TRBJ2-1; TRBD2 aligns across 7 bases. This CDR3 has 16 amino acids. Germline V gives CDR1 MNHEY, CDR2 SMNVEV (reference sequence). The trim removed 6 bases at V and 7 bases at J, leaving 15 bases unmatched. CDR3 in amino acids: CASSQPPGTIGNEQFF. CDR3 coding DNA: TGTGCCAGCAGCCAACCTCCCGGGACTATCGGGAATGAGCAGTTCTTC.

This clone was picked up one time. The chain couples TRBV7-3 to TRBJ1-1, with D tentatively TRBD1 (5 bases). The CDR3 length is 14 residues. Trimming took off 6 bases at V and 1 base at J, with 12 bases between the two ends. CDR1 is SGHTA, CDR2 FQGTGA, per germline. The CDR3 region is CASSLSTGNTEAFF. CDR3 DNA: TGTGCCAGCAGTCTTAGTACAGGGAACACTGAAGCTTTCTTT.

A few counts support this clone. DNA for the CDR3: TGCGCCAGCAGCCAAGATGAGGGCGGCCAGCCCCAGCATTTT. It specifies CASSQDEGGQPQHF. J is TRBJ1-5 and V is TRBV4-1; no reliable D call. The CDR3 runs 14 residues. Trimming took 0 bases from V and 7 from J, leaving 10 bases between them. The germline gives CDR1 MGHRA, CDR2 YSYEKL.

This chain joins TRBV7-9 and TRBJ2-1, with TRBD2 matching 8 bases. J was trimmed by 8 bases and V by 5 bases; bases with no gene match: 11. The germline V gene has CDR1 SEHNR and CDR2 FQNEAQ (reference sequence). The CDR3 contains 15 residues. CDR3 nucleotides: TGTGCCAGCAGCCCCACGGGGCGGGAGGACGATGAGCAGTTCTTC. This encodes CASSPTGREDDEQFF.

This clone was counted only a few times. The V gene is TRBV2, the J gene TRBJ2-1; 7 nucleotides line up with TRBD1. Germline-derived CDR1 and CDR2 are SNHLY and FYNNEI. The trim removed 10 bases at V and 0 bases at J, leaving 12 bases unmatched. The CDR3 covers 16 residues. As DNA, the CDR3 is TGTGCCACCACTAGACAGGGAAGAAGCTCCTACAATGAGCAGTTCTTC. Its protein is CATTRQGRSSYNEQFF.

V usage is TRBV5-4 and J usage is TRBJ2-2; D unclear. The germline V gene encodes CDR1 SGHNT and CDR2 YYREEE (reference sequence). V was clipped by 0 bases and J by 1 base, with 10 bases between them. The CDR3 has 16 amino acids. CDR3 loop: CASSLASGLNTGELFF. The CDR3 DNA reads as TGTGCCAGCAGCTTGGCTTCAGGCCTGAACACCGGGGAGCTGTTTTTT.

This chain links TRBV20-1 with TRBJ2-1, with D perhaps TRBD2 (5 bases). Trimming stripped 3 bases from V and 7 bases from J, with 13 bases between. The CDR3 covers 13 residues. The germline V gene encodes CDR1 DFQATT and CDR2 SNEGSKA (reference sequence). In nucleotides, the CDR3 is TGCAGTGCTAGTGGGCGCGGGCTAAATGAGCAGTTCTTC. This translates into CSASGRGLNEQFF.

This clone was detected a few times. This chain connects TRBV27 to TRBJ2-2; possible D gene TRBD1, 5 bases. V was clipped by 2 bases and J by 5 bases, with 12 bases between them. The CDR3 is 15 residues long. Germline V CDR1 and CDR2: MNHEY, SMNVEV (reference sequence). This CDR3 reads CASSLRQGGTGELFF. The CDR3 coding sequence is TGTGCCAGCAGTTTACGGCAGGGCGGAACCGGGGAGCTGTTTTTT.

The CDR3 DNA is TGTGCCAGCAGCCCCAGGTGGGGACTTTACGAGCAGTACTTC. Its protein product is CASSPRWGLYEQYF. The chain has TRBV6-5 and TRBJ2-7; D may be TRBD2 (6 bases). The CDR3 runs to 14 residues. The germline V gene has CDR1 MNHEY and CDR2 SVGAGI. V lost 6 bases, J lost 4 bases, and 16 bases lay in between.

The rearrangement joins TRBV6-2 or TRBV6-3 to TRBJ2-4, with 7 bases that match TRBD1. Per germline, CDR1 MNHEY and CDR2 SVGEGT. V lost 5 bases and J lost 0; bases outside the gene matches: 1. CDR3 length: 14 amino acids. The CDR3 is CASSRDRAKNIQYF. The CDR3 region has the DNA TGTGCCAGCAGTCGGGACAGAGCCAAAAACATTCAGTACTTC.

The chain recombines TRBV3-1 (or the pseudogene TRBV3-2) with TRBJ2-1; 15 bases agree with TRBD2. Germline V lookup: CDR1 LGHDT, CDR2 YNNKEL (reference sequence). Trimming took 4 bases from V and 5 from J; bases not matched to a gene: 6. The CDR3 totals 17 residues. CDR3 nucleotides: TGTGCCAGCAGCCCAGGACTAGCGGGAGGGAGGGACAATGAGCAGTTCTTC. It codes for CASSPGLAGGRDNEQFF.

The CDR3 sequence: CAWSVTSGLYEQYF. The CDR3 coding sequence is TGTGCCTGGAGTGTCACTAGCGGCCTTTACGAGCAGTACTTC. The chain links TRBV30 to TRBJ2-7; 8 bases fit TRBD2. Per germline, CDR1 GTSNPN and CDR2 SVGIG (reference sequence). CDR3 size: 14 residues. Trimming cost V 0 bases and J 4 bases; bases outside gene matches: 5.

This chain connects TRBV29-1 to TRBJ1-3; 9 bases are a match to TRBD1. With V trimmed by 3 bases and J by 2 bases, 5 bases remained unmatched. This CDR3 spans 15 amino acids. Germline V gene data show CDR1 as SQVTM and CDR2 as ANQGSEA. This CDR3 is CSVEWTGVTGNTIYF. The DNA of the CDR3 is TGCAGCGTTGAGTGGACAGGGGTAACTGGAAACACCATATATTTT.

This clone has a single count. The chain employs TRBV6-5 and TRBJ2-7, with 7 bases that match TRBD2. CDR1 and CDR2 (germline): MNHEY, SVGAGI. J was trimmed by 3 bases and V by 6 bases; bases with no gene match: 11. The CDR3 sequence is 15 residues long. The CDR3 DNA is TGTGCCAGCAGCCGTGGGGGGGGGAGTCTCTACGAGCAGTACTTC. Translating gives CASSRGGGSLYEQYF.

The chain combines TRBV6-5 with TRBJ2-7, with D perhaps TRBD1 (6 bases). This CDR3 is 14 amino acids long. The germline V gene has CDR1 MNHEY and CDR2 SVGAGI. Trimming left V 5 bases short and J 2 bases short, with 13 bases between. The CDR3 DNA reads as TGTGCCAGCAGTCCGGACAGAGTTGCCTACGAGCAGTACTTC. The encoded protein is CASSPDRVAYEQYF.

The genes are TRBV2 and TRBJ1-1, with 7 bases fitting TRBD1. CDR3 length: 14 amino acids. V gave up 5 bases and J gave up 2 bases; unmatched junction bases: 5. From germline, CDR1 is SNHLY and CDR2 FYNNEI. CDR3 region: CASSIGTANTEAFF. CDR3 nucleotide sequence: TGTGCCAGCAGTATCGGGACAGCTAACACTGAAGCTTTCTTT.

The J gene is TRBJ2-3, the V gene TRBV27; tentative D call: TRBD1 (6 bases). Germline V lookup: CDR1 MNHEY, CDR2 SMNVEV (reference sequence). The CDR3 is 14 amino acids. Trimming cost V 5 bases and J 3 bases, with 12 bases left between them. Written as DNA, the CDR3 is TGTGCCAGCAGTCCCCTGACAGGAACAGATACGCAGTATTTT. Its translation: CASSPLTGTDTQYF.

This clone has just one count. The chain combines TRBV13 with TRBJ2-3; a possible D gene is TRBD2 (5 bases). Germline V lookup: CDR1 PRHDT, CDR2 FYEKMQ (reference sequence). V was trimmed by 2 bases and J by 6 bases, leaving 6 bases between them. This CDR3 contains 12 residues. The CDR3 DNA reads TGTGCCAGCAGCTTACGGAGGGATACGCAGTATTTT. It translates to CASSLRRDTQYF.